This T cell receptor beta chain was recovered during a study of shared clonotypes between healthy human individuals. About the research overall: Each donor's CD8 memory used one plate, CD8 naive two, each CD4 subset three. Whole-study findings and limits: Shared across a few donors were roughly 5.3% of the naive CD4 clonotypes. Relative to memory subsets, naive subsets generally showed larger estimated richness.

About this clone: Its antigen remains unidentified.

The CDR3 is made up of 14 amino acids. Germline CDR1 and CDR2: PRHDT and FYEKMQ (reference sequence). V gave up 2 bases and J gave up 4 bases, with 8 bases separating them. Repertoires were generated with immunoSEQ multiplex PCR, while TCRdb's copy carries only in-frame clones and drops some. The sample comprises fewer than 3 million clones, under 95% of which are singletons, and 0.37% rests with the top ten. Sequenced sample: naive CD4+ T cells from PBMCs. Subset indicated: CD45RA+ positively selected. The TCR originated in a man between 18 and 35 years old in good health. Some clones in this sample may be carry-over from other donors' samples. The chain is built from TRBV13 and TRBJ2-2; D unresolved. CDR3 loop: CASSLLSPTGELFF. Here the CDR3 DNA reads TGTGCCAGCAGCTTACTTAGCCCCACCGGGGAGCTGTTTTTT.